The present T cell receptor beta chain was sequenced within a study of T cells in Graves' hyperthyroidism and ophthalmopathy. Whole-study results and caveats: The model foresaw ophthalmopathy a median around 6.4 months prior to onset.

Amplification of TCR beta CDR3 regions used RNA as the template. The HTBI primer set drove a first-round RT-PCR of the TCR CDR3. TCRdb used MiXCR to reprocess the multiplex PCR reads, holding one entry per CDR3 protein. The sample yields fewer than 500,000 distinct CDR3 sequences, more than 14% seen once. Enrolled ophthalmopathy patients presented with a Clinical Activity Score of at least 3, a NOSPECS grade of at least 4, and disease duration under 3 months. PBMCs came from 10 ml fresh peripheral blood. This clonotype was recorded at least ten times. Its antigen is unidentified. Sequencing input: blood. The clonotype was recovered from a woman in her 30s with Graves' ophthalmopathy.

The CDR3 loop reads CASRRGNSPLHF. Written as DNA, the CDR3 is TGTGCCAGCAGACGGGGGAATTCACCCCTCCACTTT. The gene calls are TRBV28 and TRBJ1-6; the D gene is possibly TRBD1 (5 bases). Trimming stripped 6 bases from V and 7 bases from J, with 7 bases between. Germline loops: CDR1 MDHEN, CDR2 SYDVKM. The length of the CDR3 is 12 residues.